This is a list of T cell receptor beta chains from one sample in a study of blood T cell repertoires in COVID-19. Profiled with immunoSEQ multiplex PCR; TCRdb holds only in-frame clones, not every one. The table has roughly 34,000 clones, 85% seen once. The specimen was peripheral blood. Source of these receptors: a man aged 80 or over with active COVID-19. Both conserved end residues are part of each CDR3. Each record gives: D gene, clone size, J gene, V gene, CDR3 protein, CDR3 DNA. The D gene is left open where the match is weak. Not all rows give a size; the values are once, few, many and, for expanded clones, a class.

NA	few	TRBJ1-2	TRBV6-5	CASSYTGTGWGYTF	TGTGCCAGCAGTTACACAGGGACGGGGTGGGGCTACACCTTC
NA	NA	TRBJ2-5	TRBV29-1	CSVEDLGAAGAQYF	TGCAGCGTTGAAGATTTAGGGGCAGCAGGGGCCCAGTACTTC
NA	few	TRBJ2-7	TRBV11-1	CASSLDSYEQYF	TGTGCCAGCAGCTTGGACAGCTACGAGCAGTACTTC
TRBD1	few	TRBJ1-6	TRBV5-4	CASSRDPGQDNSPLHF	TGTGCCAGCAGTAGGGACCCCGGACAGGACAATTCACCCCTCCACTTT
TRBD1	NA	TRBJ2-5	TRBV24-1	CATSDDRDQETQYF	TGTGCCACCAGTGACGACAGGGACCAAGAGACCCAGTACTTC
TRBD2	once	TRBJ2-3	TRBV6-2/TRBV6-3	CASSYGTSGTDTQYF	TGTGCCAGCAGTTACGGGACTAGCGGCACAGATACGCAGTATTTT
NA	NA	TRBJ2-5	TRBV27	CASSSTNWEQETQYF	TGTGCCAGCAGTTCCACCAACTGGGAGCAAGAGACCCAGTACTTC
TRBD1	NA	TRBJ1-5	TRBV6-6	CASSSEGTGGDQPQHF	TGTGCCAGCAGTTCCGAGGGGACAGGGGGTGATCAGCCCCAGCATTTT
NA	NA	TRBJ2-7	TRBV27	CASSPEGGQWVTYEQYF	TGTGCCAGCAGCCCAGAGGGGGGACAGTGGGTAACCTACGAGCAGTACTTC
TRBD1	few	TRBJ1-1	TRBV6-6	CASTTGQGLSTEAFF	TGTGCCAGCACCACGGGACAGGGTTTATCCACTGAAGCTTTCTTT
NA	NA	TRBJ2-4	TRBV7-8	CASSLQAGIQYF	TGTGCCAGCAGCTTACAGGCCGGCATTCAGTACTTC
NA	NA	TRBJ1-1	TRBV18	CASSDRLNTEAFF	TGTGCCAGCTCCGACAGGTTGAACACTGAAGCTTTCTTT
TRBD2	once	TRBJ2-3	TRBV5-6	CASSPRTSGGADTQYF	TGTGCCAGCAGCCCCAGGACTAGCGGGGGGGCTGATACGCAGTATTTT
TRBD1	NA	TRBJ1-3	TRBV5-5	CASSWDSYTGNTIYF	TGTGCCAGCAGCTGGGACAGTTATACTGGAAACACCATATATTTT
NA	few	TRBJ2-2	TRBV7-3	CASSLQGTNTGELFF	TGTGCCAGCAGCTTACAGGGGACCAACACCGGGGAGCTGTTTTTT
NA	NA	TRBJ1-2	TRBV15	CATSRARVGYTF	TGTGCCACCAGCAGAGCCCGTGTAGGCTACACCTTC
TRBD2	NA	TRBJ2-3	TRBV11-2	CASSSASGLSTDTQYF	TGTGCCAGCAGCTCGGCTAGCGGTCTAAGCACAGATACGCAGTATTTT
NA	once	TRBJ1-3	TRBV6-5	CASSYRQASSGNTIYF	TGTGCCAGCAGTTACCGACAGGCGAGCTCTGGAAACACCATATATTTT
NA	NA	TRBJ1-1	TRBV6-1	CASQTLQGNTEAFF	TGTGCCAGCCAAACCCTACAGGGAAACACTGAAGCTTTCTTT
TRBD2	NA	TRBJ2-3	TRBV6-2/TRBV6-3	CASTPGTSGDGDTQYF	TGTGCCAGCACCCCCGGGACTAGCGGGGATGGAGATACGCAGTATTTT
TRBD1	NA	TRBJ2-1	TRBV9	CASSTTGGSSYNEQFF	TGTGCCAGCAGCACGACAGGGGGCAGCTCCTACAATGAGCAGTTCTTC
TRBD2	NA	TRBJ2-2	TRBV19	CASSMRRRGANTGELFF	TGTGCCAGTAGTATGAGGAGGCGGGGGGCGAACACCGGGGAGCTGTTTTTT
NA	NA	TRBJ1-2	TRBV7-2	CASSLDRSLGYTF	TGTGCCAGCAGCTTGGACAGATCCCTGGGCTACACCTTC
NA	NA	TRBJ1-6	TRBV7-2	CASSLRTGDPPLHF	TGTGCCAGCAGCTTAAGAACGGGGGACCCACCCCTCCACTTT
NA	NA	TRBJ2-1	TRBV15	CATSRDRSPSYNEQFF	TGTGCCACCAGCAGAGATCGGAGCCCAAGTTACAATGAGCAGTTCTTC
NA	NA	TRBJ2-3	TRBV2	CASSDRISSTDTQYF	TGTGCCAGCAGTGACAGGATCTCTAGCACAGATACGCAGTATTTT
NA	NA	TRBJ2-5	TRBV29-1	CSVTRLDETQYF	TGCAGCGTCACCCGACTGGATGAGACCCAGTACTTC
TRBD2	NA	TRBJ2-5	TRBV19	CASRDGGGEETQYF	TGTGCCAGTAGGGACGGCGGGGGTGAGGAGACCCAGTACTTC
NA	NA	TRBJ1-2	TRBV5-4	CASSFYAGEGYTF	TGTGCCAGCAGCTTTTATGCAGGGGAAGGCTACACCTTC
TRBD2	NA	TRBJ2-2	TRBV3-1/TRBV3-2	CASSQGASGDTGELFF	TGTGCCAGCAGCCAAGGGGCTAGCGGGGACACCGGGGAGCTGTTTTTT
TRBD2	NA	TRBJ2-1	TRBV18	CASSPTSGGNNEQFF	TGTGCCAGCTCACCAACTAGCGGGGGGAACAATGAGCAGTTCTTC
NA	NA	TRBJ2-3	TRBV30	CAWSVRLNADTQYF	TGTGCCTGGAGTGTACGGTTAAATGCGGATACGCAGTATTTT
TRBD1	NA	TRBJ2-7	TRBV5-4	CASSSADRGNYEQYF	TGTGCCAGCAGCTCGGCGGACAGGGGAAACTACGAGCAGTACTTC
NA	NA	TRBJ1-2	TRBV10-3	CAISEARGGSYTF	TGTGCCATCAGTGAGGCGAGGGGGGGCTCCTACACCTTC
NA	few	TRBJ1-5	TRBV19	CASRADNQPQHF	TGTGCCTCCAGAGCGGATAATCAGCCCCAGCATTTT
NA	NA	TRBJ2-1	TRBV9	CASSVASRTEYNEQFF	TGTGCCAGCAGCGTAGCATCCCGGACAGAATACAATGAGCAGTTCTTC
TRBD1	once	TRBJ1-3	TRBV29-1	CSAHRTGSGNTIYF	TGCAGCGCCCATAGGACAGGGTCTGGAAACACCATATATTTT
TRBD1	NA	TRBJ1-3	TRBV6-5	CASSSATGGFGNTIYF	TGTGCCAGCAGTTCCGCGACAGGGGGCTTTGGAAACACCATATATTTT
NA	NA	TRBJ1-2	TRBV30	CAWSEPGQSYGYTF	TGTGCCTGGAGTGAACCAGGCCAATCCTATGGCTACACCTTC
TRBD2	once	TRBJ2-1	TRBV7-2	CASSLVAGGLRNEQFF	TGTGCCAGCAGCTTAGTAGCGGGGGGGCTTCGTAATGAGCAGTTCTTC
NA	NA	TRBJ1-3	TRBV21-1	CASSKGGESSGNTIYF	TGTGCCAGCAGCAAAGGGGGAGAGAGCTCTGGAAACACCATATATTTT
NA	NA	TRBJ2-3	TRBV2	CASSEIRDTDTQYF	TGTGCCAGCAGTGAAATCAGGGACACAGATACGCAGTATTTT
TRBD2	NA	TRBJ2-3	TRBV5-1	CASRLTLAGGRTDTQYF	TGCGCCAGCAGATTAACCCTAGCGGGGGGACGCACAGATACGCAGTATTTT
NA	NA	TRBJ1-5	TRBV27	CASKKGSPSRYGRNQPQHF	TGTGCCAGCAAAAAGGGCAGTCCCTCCCGGTATGGGAGGAATCAGCCCCAGCATTTT
TRBD1	NA	TRBJ2-2	TRBV5-1	CASSGTGNTGELFF	TGCGCCAGCTCCGGGACAGGGAACACCGGGGAGCTGTTTTTT
TRBD1	medium-sized	TRBJ1-2	TRBV19	CPARGQGWNGYTF	TGTCCAGCAAGGGGACAGGGGTGGAATGGCTACACCTTC
TRBD1	NA	TRBJ1-2	TRBV6-5	CASYRGYYGYTF	TGTGCCAGCTACAGGGGATACTATGGCTACACCTTC
NA	NA	TRBJ2-1	TRBV21-1	CASSKTKPGQGVWEQFF	TGTGCCAGCAGCAAAACAAAACCGGGACAGGGTGTGTGGGAGCAGTTCTTC
NA	NA	TRBJ2-1	TRBV5-1	CASSPSTEQFF	TGCGCCAGCAGTCCTAGCACTGAGCAGTTCTTC
TRBD1	once	TRBJ1-5	TRBV28	CASSPPAGQGMNF	TGTGCCAGCAGTCCCCCGGCGGGACAGGGGATGAATTTT
TRBD1	NA	TRBJ2-3	TRBV2	CASSSTGVNTDTQYF	TGTGCCAGCAGTTCGACAGGGGTTAACACAGATACGCAGTATTTT
TRBD1	NA	TRBJ1-2	TRBV28	CASRLGTGSNYGYTF	TGTGCCAGCAGACTGGGGACAGGGAGTAACTATGGCTACACCTTC
TRBD2	NA	TRBJ2-3	TRBV14	CASSPNIGLAGSTDTQYF	TGTGCCAGCAGCCCGAACATAGGACTAGCGGGGAGCACAGATACGCAGTATTTT
TRBD1	NA	TRBJ1-5	TRBV19	CASSIFPGQGNQPQHF	TGTGCCAGTAGTATATTCCCGGGACAGGGTAATCAGCCCCAGCATTTT
TRBD2	NA	TRBJ2-2	TRBV5-1	CASSQTSGDTGELFF	TGCGCCAGCAGCCAGACTAGCGGGGACACCGGGGAGCTGTTTTTT
NA	NA	TRBJ2-2	TRBV7-8	CASSMDRNTGELFF	TGTGCCAGCAGCATGGACAGGAACACCGGGGAGCTGTTTTTT